These 12 T cell receptor beta chains share one sample of origin, sequenced in a study of shared clonotypes between healthy human individuals. TCRdb keeps only in-frame clones here, not all; method: immunoSEQ multiplex PCR. The sample has 2,500,000 or so clones, around nine tenths seen once. The sample consisted of naive CD4+ T cells sorted from blood. The subset here: CD45RA+ positively selected. The receptors originated from a man aged 18 to 30 in good health.

The chain employs TRBV10-3 and TRBJ1-5, with 8 bases lining up with TRBD1. The germline V gene has CDR1 ENHRY and CDR2 SYGVKD. V lost 8 bases and J lost 8; bases outside the gene matches: 8. This CDR3 has 13 residues. The CDR3 nucleotides read TGTGCCATCGCTCAGGGGGCGCGTGAGCCCCAGCATTTT. It yields the protein CAIAQGAREPQHF.

This rearrangement joins TRBV6-5 to TRBJ2-1; 10 positions match TRBD1. The CDR3 has 15 residues. From germline, CDR1 is MNHEY and CDR2 SVGAGI. The junction had 8 bases not matched to a gene; V was cut back by 6 bases and J by 6 bases. The CDR3 DNA reads TGTGCCAGCAGGCCGGGACAGGGGATCTTCAATGAGCAGTTCTTC. It yields the protein CASRPGQGIFNEQFF.

This rearrangement joins TRBV5-1 to TRBJ1-1; D possibly corresponds to TRBD1 (6 bases). V dropped 7 bases and J dropped 4 bases, with 14 bases sitting between them. The germline V gene encodes CDR1 SGHRS and CDR2 YFSETQ. The CDR3 has 13 residues. The CDR3 region has the DNA TGCGCCAGCGGCGCAGGGGTGGGCACTGAAGCTTTCTTT. Translation: CASGAGVGTEAFF.

The chain joins TRBV6-5 to TRBJ2-2, with 9 bases that match TRBD2. Unmatched junction bases numbered 8, after V lost 7 bases and J lost 5 bases. The V gene's germline CDR1 is MNHEY and CDR2 SVGAGI. This CDR3 contains 15 residues. CDR3 bases: TGTGCCAGCATCGGAGGACTAGCGACGACCGGGGAGCTGTTTTTT. The encoded protein is CASIGGLATTGELFF.

The gene calls are TRBV29-1 and TRBJ2-1; the D is unclear. Trimming pared 3 bases from V and 8 bases from J, leaving 11 bases between. The CDR3 loop spans 12 amino acids. From germline, CDR1 is SQVTM and CDR2 ANQGSEA. Here the CDR3 reads CSVEGPNDEQFF. The CDR3 bases are TGCAGCGTTGAGGGCCCGAACGATGAGCAGTTCTTC.

The chain couples TRBV6-1 to TRBJ2-1; D is ambiguous. CDR3 length: 14 residues. Germline CDR1 reads MNHNS; CDR2 reads SASEGT. Trimming stripped 3 bases from V and 8 bases from J, with 14 bases between. In DNA, the CDR3 is TGTGCCAGCAGTGATATTCGCGCGGCAGATGAGCAGTTCTTC. It is translated as CASSDIRAADEQFF.

The chain couples TRBV6-6 to TRBJ2-7; 8 positions match TRBD1. The CDR3 is 14 amino acids. Germline trimming cut 6 bases from V and 2 bases from J; bases unmatched to any gene: 6. Germline V gene sequence: CDR1 MNHNY, CDR2 SVGAGI (reference sequence). In DNA, the CDR3 is TGTGCCAGCAGGACGGGACAGGCGGCCTACGAGCAGTACTTC. Its translation is CASRTGQAAYEQYF.

V gene TRBV7-2 combines with J gene TRBJ2-7, with 9 bases aligning to TRBD2. From germline, CDR1 is SGHTA and CDR2 FQGNSA. The CDR3 runs to 15 residues. V shed 7 bases and J 9 bases; nucleotides not matched to a gene: 16. In nucleotides, the CDR3 is TGTGCCAGCAACCCACGGGCTAGCGGGGCCCCTGGGCAGTACTTC. Its translation is CASNPRASGAPGQYF.

This sequence joins TRBV5-1 and TRBJ2-3; D is perhaps TRBD1 (5 bases). Germline V gene sequence: CDR1 SGHRS, CDR2 YFSETQ. With 1 base removed from V and 3 bases from J, the gap between germline ends came to 15 bases. The CDR3 has 16 residues. The CDR3 DNA reads TGCGCCAGCAGCTTGATCCAGGGCGGTGGAACAGATACGCAGTATTTT. This gives the protein CASSLIQGGGTDTQYF.

The chain has TRBV6-6 and TRBJ1-6; TRBD1 aligns across 7 bases. V gave up 6 bases and J gave up 8 bases; unmatched junction bases: 7. This CDR3 region has 14 residues. Germline loops: CDR1 MNHNY, CDR2 SVGAGI (reference sequence). CDR3 loop: CASRDRARDSPLHF. The CDR3 coding sequence is TGTGCCAGCAGAGACAGGGCTCGGGATTCACCCCTCCACTTT.

The chain links TRBV30 to TRBJ1-6; TRBD1 might be the D (5 bases). Trimming pared 3 bases from V and 0 bases from J, leaving 15 bases between. CDR3 size: 17 residues. Germline lookup yields CDR1 GTSNPN and CDR2 SVGIG (reference sequence). CDR3 region: CAWRGHFPGSYNSPLHF. In DNA form, the CDR3 reads TGTGCCTGGAGAGGACATTTCCCTGGCTCCTATAATTCACCCCTCCACTTT. Variable domain in full (rest from reference TRBV30 and TRBJ1-6): SQTIHQWPATLVQPVGSPLSLECTVEGTSNPNLYWYRQAAGRGLQLLFYSVGIGQISSEVPQNLSASRPQDRQFILSSKKLLLSDSGFYLCAWRGHFPGSYNSPLHFGNGTRLTVT.

The chain couples TRBV5-1 to TRBJ2-7; 9 positions match TRBD1. Germline V gives CDR1 SGHRS, CDR2 YFSETQ. The CDR3 spans 15 residues. After removal of 4 bases from V and 1 base from J, the junction contained 6 bases not matched to a gene. For the CDR3, the DNA is TGCGCCAGCAGCCCTCTCGGGACAGGGTCCTACGAGCAGTACTTC. Its translation: CASSPLGTGSYEQYF.